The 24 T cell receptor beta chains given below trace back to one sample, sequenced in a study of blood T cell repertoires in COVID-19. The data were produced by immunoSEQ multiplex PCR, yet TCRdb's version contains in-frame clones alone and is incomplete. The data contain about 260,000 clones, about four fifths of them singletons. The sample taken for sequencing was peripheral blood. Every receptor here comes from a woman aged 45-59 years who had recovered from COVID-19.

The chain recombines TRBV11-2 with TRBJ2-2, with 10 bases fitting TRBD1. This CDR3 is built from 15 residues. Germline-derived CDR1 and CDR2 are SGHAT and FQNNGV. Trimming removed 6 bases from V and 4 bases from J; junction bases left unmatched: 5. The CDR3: CASSRQGAVTGELFF. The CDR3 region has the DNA TGTGCCAGCAGTCGACAGGGGGCGGTCACCGGGGAGCTGTTTTTT.

The CDR3 bases are TGTGCCAGCAGTCACCCACGGACAGGGGGCACCGGGGAGCTGTTTTTT. Translated: CASSHPRTGGTGELFF. The chain has TRBV28 and TRBJ2-2; 10 bases map to TRBD1. Germline V gives CDR1 MDHEN, CDR2 SYDVKM. With V trimmed by 5 bases and J by 4 bases, 7 bases remained unmatched. This CDR3 has 16 residues.

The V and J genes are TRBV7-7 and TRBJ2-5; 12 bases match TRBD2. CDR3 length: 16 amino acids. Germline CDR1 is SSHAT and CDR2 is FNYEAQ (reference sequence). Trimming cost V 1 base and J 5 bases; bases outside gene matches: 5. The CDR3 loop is CASSLGLAGGDETQYF. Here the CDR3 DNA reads TGTGCCAGCAGCTTAGGGCTAGCGGGAGGGGATGAGACCCAGTACTTC. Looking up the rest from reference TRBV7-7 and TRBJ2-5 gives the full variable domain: GAGVSQSPRYKVTKRGQDVTLRCDPISSHATLYWYQQALGQGPEFLTYFNYEAQPDKSGLPSDRFSAERPEGSISTLTIQRTEQRDSAMYRCASSLGLAGGDETQYFGPGTRLLVL.

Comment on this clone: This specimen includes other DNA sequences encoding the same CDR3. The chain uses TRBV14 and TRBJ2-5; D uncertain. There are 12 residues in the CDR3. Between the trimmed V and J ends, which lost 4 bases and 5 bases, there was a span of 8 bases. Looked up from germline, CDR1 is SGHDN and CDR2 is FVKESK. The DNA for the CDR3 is TGTGCCAGCAGCCCTTCGAGGGAGACCCAGTACTTC. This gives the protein CASSPSRETQYF. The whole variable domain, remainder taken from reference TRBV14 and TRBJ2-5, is EAGVTQFPSHSVIEKGQTVTLRCDPISGHDNLYWYRRVMGKEIKFLLHFVKESKQDESGMPNNRFLAERTGGTYSTLKVQPAELEDSGVYFCASSPSRETQYFGPGTRLLVL.

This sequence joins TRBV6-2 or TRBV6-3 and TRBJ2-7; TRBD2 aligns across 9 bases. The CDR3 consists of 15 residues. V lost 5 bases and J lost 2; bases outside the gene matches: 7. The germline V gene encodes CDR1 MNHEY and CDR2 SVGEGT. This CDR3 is CASSLLAGGTYEQYF. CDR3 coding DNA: TGTGCCAGCAGTCTACTTGCGGGAGGGACCTACGAGCAGTACTTC.

The CDR3 DNA sequence: TGTGCCAGCAGTTACAGCGGGAGTCGGGTTAAAAACATTCAGTACTTC. Encoded protein: CASSYSGSRVKNIQYF. V usage is TRBV6-5 and J usage is TRBJ2-4; 8 nucleotides align to TRBD2. The CDR3 has 16 amino acids. With V trimmed by 2 bases and J by 4 bases, 7 bases remained unmatched. In germline, CDR1 is MNHEY, CDR2 SVGAGI.

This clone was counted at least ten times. The CDR3 nucleotides are TGCAGCGTTGTCCCTCGAGGGATGAGTGAAGCTTTCTTT. Its protein is CSVVPRGMSEAFF. The genes are TRBV29-1 and TRBJ1-1, with D uncertain. Trimming took 4 bases from V and 7 from J, leaving 16 bases between them. The germline V gene encodes CDR1 SQVTM and CDR2 ANQGSEA. CDR3 length: 13 amino acids. The complete variable domain, with remaining parts taken from reference TRBV29-1 and TRBJ1-1, reads SAVISQKPSRDICQRGTSLTIQCQVDSQVTMMFWYRQQPGQSLTLIATANQGSEATYESGFVIDKFPISRPNLTFSTLTVSNMSPEDSSIYLCSVVPRGMSEAFFGQGTRLTVV.

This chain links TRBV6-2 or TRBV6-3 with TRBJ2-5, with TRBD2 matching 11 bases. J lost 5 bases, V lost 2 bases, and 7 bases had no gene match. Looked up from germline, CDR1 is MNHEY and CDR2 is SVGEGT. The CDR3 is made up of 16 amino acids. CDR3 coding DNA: TGTGCCAGCAGTTACGGTACACTAGCGGGAGCGGAGACCCAGTACTTC. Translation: CASSYGTLAGAETQYF.

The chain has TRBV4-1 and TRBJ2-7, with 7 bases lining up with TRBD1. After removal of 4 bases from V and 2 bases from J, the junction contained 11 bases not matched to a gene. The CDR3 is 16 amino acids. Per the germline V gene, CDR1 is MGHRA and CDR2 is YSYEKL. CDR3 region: CASSLSWAGTAYEQYF. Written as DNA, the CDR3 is TGCGCCAGCAGCCTTTCCTGGGCCGGGACAGCCTACGAGCAGTACTTC.

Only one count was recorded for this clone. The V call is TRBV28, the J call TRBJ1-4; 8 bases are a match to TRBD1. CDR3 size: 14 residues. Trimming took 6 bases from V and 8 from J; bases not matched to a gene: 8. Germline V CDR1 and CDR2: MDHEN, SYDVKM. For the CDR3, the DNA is TGTGCCAGCAGGGCCGACAGGGGTCGGGAAAAACTGTTTTTT. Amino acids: CASRADRGREKLFF.

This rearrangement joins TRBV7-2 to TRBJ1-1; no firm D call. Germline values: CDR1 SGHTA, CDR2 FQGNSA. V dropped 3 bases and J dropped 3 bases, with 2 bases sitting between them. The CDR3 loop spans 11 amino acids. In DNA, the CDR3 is TGTGCCAGCAGCTTCGACACTGAAGCTTTCTTT. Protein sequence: CASSFDTEAFF.

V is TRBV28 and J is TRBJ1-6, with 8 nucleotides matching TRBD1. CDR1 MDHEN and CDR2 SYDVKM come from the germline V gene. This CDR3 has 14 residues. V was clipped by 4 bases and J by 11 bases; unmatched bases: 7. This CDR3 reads CASSSGGGRAPLHF. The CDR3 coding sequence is TGTGCCAGCAGTTCAGGGGGCGGAAGGGCACCCCTCCACTTT.

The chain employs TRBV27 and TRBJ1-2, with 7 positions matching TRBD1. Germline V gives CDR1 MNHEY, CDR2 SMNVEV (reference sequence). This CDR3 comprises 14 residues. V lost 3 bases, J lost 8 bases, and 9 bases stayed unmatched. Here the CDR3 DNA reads TGTGCCAGCAGTTTTAAAGGGGGCTGGACCGGCTACACCTTC. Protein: CASSFKGGWTGYTF.

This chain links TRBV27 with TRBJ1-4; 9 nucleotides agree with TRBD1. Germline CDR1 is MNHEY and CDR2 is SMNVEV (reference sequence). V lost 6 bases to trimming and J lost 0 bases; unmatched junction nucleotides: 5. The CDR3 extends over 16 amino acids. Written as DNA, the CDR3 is TGTGCCAGCAGCGACGGACAGGGGACAACTAATGAAAAACTGTTTTTT. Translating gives CASSDGQGTTNEKLFF.

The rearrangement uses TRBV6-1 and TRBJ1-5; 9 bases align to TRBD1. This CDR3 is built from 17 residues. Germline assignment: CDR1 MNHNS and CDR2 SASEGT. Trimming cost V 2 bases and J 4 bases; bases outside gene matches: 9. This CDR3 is CASSELIGTGLNQPQHF. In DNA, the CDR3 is TGTGCCAGCAGTGAATTGATAGGGACAGGGCTAAATCAGCCCCAGCATTTT.

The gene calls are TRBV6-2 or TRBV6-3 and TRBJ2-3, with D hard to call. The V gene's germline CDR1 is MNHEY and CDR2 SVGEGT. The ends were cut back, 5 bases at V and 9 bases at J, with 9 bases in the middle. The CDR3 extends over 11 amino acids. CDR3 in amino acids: CASSNEVTQYF. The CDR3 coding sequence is TGTGCCAGCAGTAACGAGGTAACGCAGTATTTT.

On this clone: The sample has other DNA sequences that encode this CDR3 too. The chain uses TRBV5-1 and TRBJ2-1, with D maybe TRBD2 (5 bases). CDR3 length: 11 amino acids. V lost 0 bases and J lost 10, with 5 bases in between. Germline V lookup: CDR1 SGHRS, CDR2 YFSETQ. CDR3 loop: CASSLGGEQFF. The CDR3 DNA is TGCGCCAGCAGCTTGGGAGGGGAGCAGTTCTTC.

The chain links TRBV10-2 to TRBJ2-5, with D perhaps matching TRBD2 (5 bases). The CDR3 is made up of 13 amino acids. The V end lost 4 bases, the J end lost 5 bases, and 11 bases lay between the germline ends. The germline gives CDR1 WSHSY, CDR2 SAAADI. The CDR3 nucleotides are TGCGCCAGCAGTGGTACCGGCGGGGAGACCCAGTACTTC. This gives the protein CASSGTGGETQYF.

The CDR3 loop reads CASSPTATGTEDTQYF. The CDR3 bases are TGTGCCAGCTCACCTACCGCGACAGGGACAGAAGATACGCAGTATTTT. The V gene is TRBV18, the J gene TRBJ2-3; 7 bases fit TRBD1. This CDR3 region has 16 residues. V dropped 3 bases and J dropped 5; count of bases not matched to a gene: 11. Per germline, CDR1 KGHSH and CDR2 LQKENI.

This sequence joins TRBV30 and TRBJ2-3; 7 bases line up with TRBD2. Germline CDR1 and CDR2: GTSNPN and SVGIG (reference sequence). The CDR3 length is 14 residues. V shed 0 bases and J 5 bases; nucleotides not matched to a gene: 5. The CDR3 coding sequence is TGTGCCTGGAGTGTACTGGCGGGGGTAGATACGCAGTATTTT. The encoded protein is CAWSVLAGVDTQYF.

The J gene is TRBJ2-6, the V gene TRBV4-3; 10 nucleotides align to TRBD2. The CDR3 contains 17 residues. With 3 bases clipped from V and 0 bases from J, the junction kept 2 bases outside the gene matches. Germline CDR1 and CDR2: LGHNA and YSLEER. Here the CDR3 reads CASSQTSGLSGANVLTF. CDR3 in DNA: TGCGCCAGCAGCCAGACTAGCGGGCTCTCTGGGGCCAACGTCCTGACTTTC.

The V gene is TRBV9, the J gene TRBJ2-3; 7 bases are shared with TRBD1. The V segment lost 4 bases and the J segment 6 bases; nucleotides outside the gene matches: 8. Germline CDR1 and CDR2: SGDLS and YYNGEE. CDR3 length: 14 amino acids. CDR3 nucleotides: TGTGCCAGCAGCATATCGACAGGGCGGGATACGCAGTATTTT. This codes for CASSISTGRDTQYF.

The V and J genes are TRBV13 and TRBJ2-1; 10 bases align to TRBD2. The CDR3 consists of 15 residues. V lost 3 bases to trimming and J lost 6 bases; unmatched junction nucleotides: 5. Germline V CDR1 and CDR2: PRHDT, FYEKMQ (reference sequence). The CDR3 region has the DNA TGTGCCAGCAGCTTGGGGAGCGGGGGGGCCAATGAGCAGTTCTTC. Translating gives CASSLGSGGANEQFF. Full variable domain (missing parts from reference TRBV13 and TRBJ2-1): AAGVIQSPRHLIKEKRETATLKCYPIPRHDTVYWYQQGPGQDPQFLISFYEKMQSDKGSIPDRFSAQQFSDYHSELNMSSLELGDSALYFCASSLGSGGANEQFFGPGTRLTVL.

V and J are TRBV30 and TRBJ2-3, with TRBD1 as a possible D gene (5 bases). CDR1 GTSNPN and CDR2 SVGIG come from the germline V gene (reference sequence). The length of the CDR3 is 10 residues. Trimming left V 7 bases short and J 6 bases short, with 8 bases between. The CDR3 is CALQEDTQYF. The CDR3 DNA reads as TGTGCCTTACAGGAGGATACGCAGTATTTT.